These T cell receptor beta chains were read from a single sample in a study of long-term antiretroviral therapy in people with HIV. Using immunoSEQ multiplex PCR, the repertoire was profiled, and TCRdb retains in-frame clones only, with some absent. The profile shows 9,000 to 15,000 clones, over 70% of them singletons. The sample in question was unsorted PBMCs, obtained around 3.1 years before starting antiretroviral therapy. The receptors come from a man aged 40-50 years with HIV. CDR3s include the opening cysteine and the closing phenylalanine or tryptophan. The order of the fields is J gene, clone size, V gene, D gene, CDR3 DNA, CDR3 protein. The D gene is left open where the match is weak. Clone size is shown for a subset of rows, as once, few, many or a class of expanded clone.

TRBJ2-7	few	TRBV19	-	TGTGCCAGTAGTAGGACAGTCAGAACCTACGAGCAGTACTTC	CASSRTVRTYEQYF
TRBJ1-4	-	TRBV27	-	TGTGCCAGCAGTGCGCGGGTGCCAACTAATGAAAAACTGTTTTTT	CASSARVPTNEKLFF
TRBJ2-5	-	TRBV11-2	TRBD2	TGTGCCAGCAGCTTAGGCTGGACTAGCGAAGAGACCCAGTACTTC	CASSLGWTSEETQYF
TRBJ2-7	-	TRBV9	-	TGTGCCAGCAGCCCCCCGGCGGGACCGGGGGAGCAGTACTTC	CASSPPAGPGEQYF
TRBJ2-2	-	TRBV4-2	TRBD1	TGTGCCAGCAGCATCGGACAGGCGGAATTAGGCGGGGAGCTGTTTTTT	CASSIGQAELGGELFF
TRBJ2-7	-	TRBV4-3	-	TGCGCCAGCAGCCAAGACAGGGCGCCTGGTTACGAGCAGTACTTC	CASSQDRAPGYEQYF
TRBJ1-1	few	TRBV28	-	TGTGCCAGCAAATATCAGGGTGATAACACTGAAGCTTTCTTT	CASKYQGDNTEAFF
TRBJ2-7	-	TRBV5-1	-	TGCGCCAGCAGCAATTCCTACGAGCAGTACTTC	CASSNSYEQYF
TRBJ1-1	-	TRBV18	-	TGTGCCAGCTCACCAGTGGCAGCTGAAGCTTTCTTT	CASSPVAAEAFF
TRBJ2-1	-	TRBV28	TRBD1	TGTGCCAGCAGTTCAGGACAGGACCGCAATGAGCAGTTCTTC	CASSSGQDRNEQFF
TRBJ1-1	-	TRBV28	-	TGTGCCAGCAGTTTACCAGCGGTAATCACTGAAGCTTTCTTT	CASSLPAVITEAFF
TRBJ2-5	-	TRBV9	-	TGTGCCAGCAGCGCCCCCATGCCACAAGAGACCCAGTACTTC	CASSAPMPQETQYF
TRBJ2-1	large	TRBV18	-	TGTGCCAGCTCTCCTGAAATTACGGGAGTAGTTGAGCAGTTCTTC	CASSPEITGVVEQFF
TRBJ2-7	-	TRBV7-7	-	TGTGCTAGCACTCCAACAGGGTCCTACGAGCAGTACTTC	CASTPTGSYEQYF
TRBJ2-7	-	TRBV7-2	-	TGTGCCAGCAGCTTAGGGCCTTTACCGACAGCCCCCTACGAGCAGTACTTC	CASSLGPLPTAPYEQYF
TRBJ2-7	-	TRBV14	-	TGTGCCAGCAGACACCCAGCCGCCACCTACGAGCAGTACTTC	CASRHPAATYEQYF
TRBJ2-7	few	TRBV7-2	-	TGTGCCAGCAGCCGGACAGACGCAGGAACCTACGAGCAGTACTTC	CASSRTDAGTYEQYF
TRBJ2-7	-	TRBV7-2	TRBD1	TGTGCCAGCAGCCGGGACAGGAATGTCTTCTACGAGCAGTACTTC	CASSRDRNVFYEQYF
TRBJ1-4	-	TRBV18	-	TGTGCCAGCTCACCACAAAGAGGGGATGAAAAACTGTTTTTT	CASSPQRGDEKLFF
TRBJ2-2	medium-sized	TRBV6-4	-	TGTGCCAGCAGTGCCAGGGCGGACACCGGGGAGCTGTTTTTT	CASSARADTGELFF
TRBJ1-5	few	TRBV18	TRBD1	TGTGCCAGCTCACCATCCCCTACAGGGGCGTATAGCAATCAGCCCCAGCATTTT	CASSPSPTGAYSNQPQHF
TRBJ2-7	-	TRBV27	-	TGTGCCAGCAGTTCCGCCGGGACACTTCGCGAGCAGTACTTC	CASSSAGTLREQYF
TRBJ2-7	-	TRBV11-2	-	TGTGCCAGCAGCTTTAGAATCCAGGGGCTCTCCTACGAGCAGTACTTC	CASSFRIQGLSYEQYF
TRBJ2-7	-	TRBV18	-	TGTGCCAGCTCACCAGGGTTCGACGAGCAGTACTTC	CASSPGFDEQYF
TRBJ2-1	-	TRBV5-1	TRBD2	TGCGCCAGCAGCTTTATAGCGGGAGTAGGTGAGCAGTTCTTC	CASSFIAGVGEQFF
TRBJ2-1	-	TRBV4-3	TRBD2	TGCGCCAGCAGCCAAGATCGGGCTAGCGGGAGGAATGAGCAGTTCTTC	CASSQDRASGRNEQFF
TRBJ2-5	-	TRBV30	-	TGTGCCTGGAGTGAATCCGGGTCTCCAAAGACCCAGTACTTC	CAWSESGSPKTQYF
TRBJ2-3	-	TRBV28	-	TGTGCCAGCAGGAACTCCGCCACAGATACGCAGTATTTT	CASRNSATDTQYF
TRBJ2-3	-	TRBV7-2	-	TGTGCCAGCAGCTTAGGGGGAGTTACAGATACGCAGTATTTT	CASSLGGVTDTQYF
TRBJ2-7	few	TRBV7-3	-	TGTGCCAGCAGCTTAACCCCGGGTTACGAGCAGTACTTC	CASSLTPGYEQYF
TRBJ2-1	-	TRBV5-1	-	TGCGCCAGCAGCTTGGCCACCTCGAATATGGATGAGCAGTTCTTC	CASSLATSNMDEQFF
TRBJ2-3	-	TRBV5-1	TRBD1	TGCGCCAGCAGCTATATGACAGGGTCTAGCACAGATACGCAGTATTTT	CASSYMTGSSTDTQYF
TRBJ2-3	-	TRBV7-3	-	TGTGCCAGCAGCTTACTGGGGTCAGATACGCAGTATTTT	CASSLLGSDTQYF
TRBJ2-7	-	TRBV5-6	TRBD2	TGTGCCAGCAGCCTAGCAGGACTAGCGGGGGCAATGCGGTACGAGCAGTACTTC	CASSLAGLAGAMRYEQYF
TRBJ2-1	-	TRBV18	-	TGTGCCAGCTCAACCAGACGGATCTTCTACAATGAGCAGTTCTTC	CASSTRRIFYNEQFF
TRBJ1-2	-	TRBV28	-	TGTGCCAGCGTCCGTAACTATGGCTACACCTTC	CASVRNYGYTF
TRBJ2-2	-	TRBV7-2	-	TGTGCCAGCAGCCCGTGGGGCGGCAGGGAAAGTCTCGGGGAGCTGTTTTTT	CASSPWGGRESLGELFF
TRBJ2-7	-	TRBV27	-	TGTGCCAGCAGTTTATTTCCGGGGGTGGTCTCCGAGCAGTACTTC	CASSLFPGVVSEQYF
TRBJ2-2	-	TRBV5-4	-	TGTGCCAGCGTACGCGTTGGTACCGGGGAGCTGTTTTTT	CASVRVGTGELFF